The 9 T cell receptor beta chains given below trace back to one sample, sequenced in a study of T-cell reconstitution after alpha-beta-depleted transplantation in children (dated by TCRdb to the mid-2010s). The intended sense of this specimen's treatment or condition label: allogeneic hematopoietic cell transplantation with graft depleted of TCRalphabeta T cells and CD19 B cells. Library preparation was by PCR. The data were produced on an Illumina HiSeq 2500. TCR library preparation used molecular barcoding, with unique molecular identifiers applied to normalize quantification of the TCRbeta repertoire. TCRdb applied fastp at Q25 and MiXCR to the public reads, then kept only in-frame beta chains. A single entry per CDR3 protein holds the most common genes and DNA from its merged rows. The sample records about 540,000 distinct CDR3 sequences, 25% to 30% of which are singletons. Approximately 33% of the sample is taken by the ten largest.

The sample in question was PBMCs, obtained before TCRalphabeta/CD19-depleted stem cell transplant. Receptors were obtained from a boy younger than two with Wiskott-Aldrich syndrome, due to receive a stem cell transplant.

CDR3 in amino acids: CASSGGTASWDEQYF. CDR3 nucleotide sequence: TGTGCCAGCAGCGGGGGGACGGCCTCCTGGGACGAGCAGTACTTC. V is TRBV7-9 and J is TRBJ2-7, with a possible D match to TRBD2 (6 bases). The CDR3 consists of 15 residues. CDR1 and CDR2 from the germline V gene are SEHNR and FQNEAQ (reference sequence). V lost 5 bases, J lost 5 bases, and 19 bases lay in between.

This chain uses TRBV11-2 with TRBJ2-1, with TRBD2 matching 9 bases. This CDR3 has 15 residues. Trimming at V came to 3 bases and at J to 9 bases, leaving 9 bases not matched to a gene. The germline V gene has CDR1 SGHAT and CDR2 FQNNGV. CDR3 sequence (DNA): TGTGCCAGCAGCTTGGGGCTAGCGGGACCTGCTGAGCAGTTCTTC. It is translated as CASSLGLAGPAEQFF.

This clonotype was detected a few times. J is TRBJ1-5 and V is TRBV20-1; TRBD1 is a possible D gene (5 bases). The germline CDR1 and CDR2 sequences are DFQATT and SNEGSKA (reference sequence). The CDR3 extends over 13 amino acids. Trimming removed 4 bases at V and 0 bases at J, with 7 bases between. Here the CDR3 reads CSATGDSNQPQHF. As DNA, the CDR3 is TGCAGTGCTACGGGGGATAGCAATCAGCCCCAGCATTTT.

The chain employs TRBV5-1 and TRBJ2-1; 8 bases are a match to TRBD2. V shed 1 base and J 0 bases; nucleotides not matched to a gene: 3. Germline loops: CDR1 SGHRS, CDR2 YFSETQ. This CDR3 region has 16 residues. As DNA, the CDR3 is TGCGCCAGCAGCTTGCACGGGAGGGCCTCCTACAATGAGCAGTTCTTC. It is translated as CASSLHGRASYNEQFF.

This clonotype was seen more than once but under ten times. The CDR3 bases are TGCAGTGCTAGAGGGTTCAATCAGCCCCAGCATTTT. This encodes CSARGFNQPQHF. This chain joins TRBV20-1 and TRBJ1-5, with D uncertain. Germline V gene lookup returns CDR1 DFQATT and CDR2 SNEGSKA (reference sequence). With 1 base removed from V and 3 bases from J, the gap between germline ends came to 4 bases. The CDR3 is 12 residues long.

This clonotype was detected a few times. This chain joins TRBV19 and TRBJ1-2; no clear D. The CDR3 has 14 amino acids. The V and J ends lost 5 bases and 4 bases respectively, with 14 bases between them. Per germline, CDR1 LNHDA and CDR2 SQIVND (reference sequence). The CDR3 bases are TGTGCCAGTAGTTCTGCGACCAAGGCCTATGGCTACACCTTC. Encoded protein: CASSSATKAYGYTF.

This rearrangement joins TRBV28 to TRBJ1-2; 7 nucleotides line up with TRBD1. The CDR3 runs 12 residues. J lost 6 bases, V lost 6 bases, and 4 bases had no gene match. From germline, CDR1 is MDHEN and CDR2 SYDVKM. The CDR3 loop reads CASSQQGHGYTF. CDR3 in DNA: TGTGCCAGCAGCCAACAGGGGCATGGCTACACCTTC.

V is TRBV5-1 and J is TRBJ2-2, with D perhaps TRBD1 or TRBD2 (5 bases each). Trimming pared 1 base from V and 3 bases from J, leaving 10 bases between. The CDR3 is made up of 15 amino acids. Germline loops: CDR1 SGHRS, CDR2 YFSETQ. CDR3 in DNA: TGCGCCAGCAGCTTGAAGGGGAGCGACACCGGGGAGCTGTTTTTT. It codes for CASSLKGSDTGELFF.

This clonotype has only a few counts. The CDR3 protein is CSAGAGEVDTQYF. The CDR3 nucleotides are TGCAGTGCGGGAGCGGGAGAGGTAGATACGCAGTATTTT. This chain links TRBV20-1 with TRBJ2-3; 8 positions match TRBD2. With 6 bases clipped from V and 5 bases from J, the junction kept 7 bases outside the gene matches. Germline CDR1 and CDR2: DFQATT and SNEGSKA (reference sequence). This CDR3 has 13 residues.